The T cell receptor beta chain under discussion was sequenced for a study of cytomegalovirus exposure and HLA in healthy donors. Germline loops: CDR1 MNHNS, CDR2 SASEGT. Trimming left V 7 bases short and J 2 bases short, with 15 bases between. This CDR3 contains 14 residues. With respect to this clone: The antigen remains unidentified. Other DNA sequences within the sample encode an identical CDR3.

Profiling relied on immunoSEQ multiplex PCR, and the TCRdb table lists in-frame clones only, not all of them. Seen here are about 150,000 clones, more than 70% observed once, and the top ten hold just under 3%. Overall study results and limits: The study found most TCR sequences rare, yet found some public TCRs in many donors. Researchers catalogued some 160 TCR beta chains as cytomegalovirus-associated.

V and J are TRBV6-1 and TRBJ2-7; tentative D call: TRBD1 (6 bases). The receptor was isolated from a man between 18 and 29 years old in good health and CMV-seronegative. The sample was PBMCs. The CDR3, as DNA: TGTGCCAGCATTCTAGGGGACAATACCTACGAGCAGTACTTC. It is translated as CASILGDNTYEQYF.